These 16 T cell receptor beta chains were sequenced from one sample in a study of blood T cell repertoires in COVID-19. Using immunoSEQ multiplex PCR, the repertoire was profiled, and TCRdb retains in-frame clones only, with some absent. The sample lists under 350,000 clones, around 86% occurring once. Sequencing input: peripheral blood. These receptors were collected from a man between 45 and 60 years old with acute or convalescent COVID-19.

The V call is TRBV29-1, the J call TRBJ2-1; 9 nucleotides agree with TRBD2. V was pared by 4 bases and J by 9 bases, with 13 bases of the junction left unmatched. CDR3 length: 15 residues. In germline, CDR1 is SQVTM, CDR2 ANQGSEA. In DNA form, the CDR3 reads TGCAGCGTTGGATTTCGGAGTAGCGGGGGTGGTGAGCAGTTCTTC. As protein: CSVGFRSSGGGEQFF.

J is TRBJ1-4 and V is TRBV6-5, with D unresolved. Germline loops: CDR1 MNHEY, CDR2 SVGAGI. The CDR3 loop spans 14 amino acids. V was clipped by 7 bases and J by 0 bases, with 9 bases between them. CDR3 coding DNA: TGTGCCAGCACCTCAGGTGCAACTAATGAAAAACTGTTTTTT. Its protein is CASTSGATNEKLFF.

The chain uses TRBV7-2 and TRBJ2-7, with 8 nucleotides matching TRBD1. CDR3 length: 15 amino acids. Per the germline V gene, CDR1 is SGHTA and CDR2 is FQGNSA. V lost 4 bases to trimming and J lost 2 bases; unmatched junction nucleotides: 7. This chain's CDR3 is CASSSQGVGPYEQYF. The CDR3 DNA sequence: TGTGCCAGCAGCTCACAGGGGGTCGGACCCTACGAGCAGTACTTC.

The V and J genes are TRBV4-1 and TRBJ1-2; TRBD1 matches 7 bases. The CDR3 sequence is 15 residues long. V shed 4 bases, J shed 6 bases, and the junction held 11 bases outside the gene matches. Germline lookup yields CDR1 MGHRA and CDR2 YSYEKL. The CDR3 DNA is TGCGCCAGCAGCCGACCACCGGGACAGTTGGATGGCTACACCTTC. This codes for CASSRPPGQLDGYTF.

This chain joins TRBV7-6 and TRBJ2-7; perhaps TRBD2 as D (6 bases). The V end was cut by 2 bases, the J end by 5 bases, with 16 bases between. From germline, CDR1 is SGHVS and CDR2 FNYEAQ. CDR3 length: 15 amino acids. CDR3 loop: CASSLLREANDEQYF. The CDR3 region has the DNA TGTGCCAGCAGCTTACTCAGGGAGGCAAACGACGAGCAGTACTTC.

J is TRBJ1-1 and V is TRBV7-9; TRBD1 matches at 7 bases. The trim removed 6 bases at V and 6 bases at J, leaving 7 bases unmatched. From germline, CDR1 is SEHNR and CDR2 FQNEAQ (reference sequence). This CDR3 spans 13 amino acids. The CDR3: CASRRDSSAEAFF. The CDR3 DNA follows: TGTGCCAGCAGGCGGGACAGTTCCGCTGAAGCTTTCTTT.

The chain employs TRBV6-5 and TRBJ2-7; 8 positions match TRBD1. V shed 0 bases and J 7 bases; nucleotides not matched to a gene: 5. Germline V gives CDR1 MNHEY, CDR2 SVGAGI. The CDR3 is 14 residues long. The CDR3 bases are TGTGCCAGCAGTTACTCGGGACGGACAGGGGAGCAGTACTTC. Encoded protein: CASSYSGRTGEQYF.

The chain has TRBV28 and TRBJ2-7; no clear D gene. CDR1 MDHEN and CDR2 SYDVKM come from the germline V gene. The V end was cut by 5 bases, the J end by 3 bases, with 11 bases between. The CDR3 has 13 amino acids. The CDR3 DNA reads as TGTGCCAGCAGTCTCAGACAAGTCTACGAGCAGTACTTC. Protein sequence: CASSLRQVYEQYF.

The J gene is TRBJ2-5, the V gene TRBV7-9; D possibly corresponds to TRBD2 (7 bases). This CDR3 spans 17 amino acids. Germline-derived CDR1 and CDR2 are SEHNR and FQNEAQ (reference sequence). Trimming took off 0 bases at V and 2 bases at J, with 16 bases between the two ends. Here the CDR3 DNA reads TGTGCCAGCAGCTTAGCGGAATACAGGGAGGGTCAAGAGACCCAGTACTTC. Amino acids: CASSLAEYREGQETQYF.

In DNA form, the CDR3 reads TGCGCCAGCAGCTTGGAGGGGACAGGTGAAGCTTTCTTT. This encodes CASSLEGTGEAFF. The chain is built from TRBV5-1 and TRBJ1-1; 8 bases map to TRBD1. Germline CDR1 SGHRS, CDR2 YFSETQ. The CDR3 has 13 residues. The trim removed 0 bases at V and 7 bases at J, leaving 2 bases unmatched.

This clone turned up a few times. The chain links TRBV11-3 to TRBJ1-1; no firm D call. V lost 1 base and J lost 3, with 15 bases in between. This CDR3 spans 16 amino acids. Germline values: CDR1 SGHNT, CDR2 YENEEA. The CDR3 protein is CASSLGSREEYTEAFF. DNA for the CDR3: TGTGCCAGCAGCTTAGGGTCTCGAGAGGAGTACACTGAAGCTTTCTTT.

The V and J genes are TRBV7-9 and TRBJ1-3; TRBD1 matches at 7 bases. In germline, CDR1 is SEHNR, CDR2 FQNEAQ (reference sequence). The CDR3 is 16 residues long. The V gene end was trimmed by 5 bases and the J gene end by 2 bases; junction bases not matched to a gene: 9. Here the CDR3 reads CASSRSRGQTGNTIYF. CDR3 nucleotide sequence: TGTGCCAGCAGCCGAAGTAGGGGACAGACTGGAAACACCATATATTTT.

The J gene is TRBJ1-2, the V gene TRBV10-3, with D possibly TRBD1 on 5 matching bases. The V end lost 3 bases, the J end lost 6 bases, and 14 bases lay between the germline ends. From germline, CDR1 is ENHRY and CDR2 SYGVKD. CDR3 length equals 14 residues. The CDR3 bases are TGTGCCATCAGTGAACGGGGGGGAGCGGATGGCTACACCTTC. It is translated as CAISERGGADGYTF.

This clone was detected once. This chain uses TRBV6-5 with TRBJ2-3, with a possible D match to TRBD1 (6 bases). The V end lost 1 base, the J end lost 4 bases, and 12 bases lay between the germline ends. This CDR3 is 15 amino acids long. Per the germline V gene, CDR1 is MNHEY and CDR2 is SVGAGI. CDR3 sequence (DNA): TGTGCCAGCAGTTACTATGGGGGCTCGGCAGATACGCAGTATTTT. Protein: CASSYYGGSADTQYF.

V and J are TRBV10-1 and TRBJ2-1; 10 bases align to TRBD1. This CDR3 region has 13 residues. CDR1 and CDR2 (germline): WNHNN, SYGVQD (reference sequence). Trimming at V came to 10 bases and at J to 5 bases, leaving 5 bases not matched to a gene. The CDR3 region has the DNA TGCGCCACCCGGGACAGGGGTCACAATGAGCAGTTCTTC. Translation: CATRDRGHNEQFF.

The chain combines TRBV5-5 with TRBJ2-3, with D possibly TRBD1 on 5 matching bases. V lost 4 bases to trimming and J lost 0 bases, with 15 bases between them. The CDR3 length is 16 residues. Germline V lookup: CDR1 SGHKS, CDR2 YYEKEE (reference sequence). The CDR3 protein is CASSLGQLTSTDTQYF. The CDR3 region has the DNA TGTGCCAGCAGCCTCGGACAACTAACCAGCACAGATACGCAGTATTTT.